Following are 19 T cell receptor beta chains from one sample sequenced in a study of blood T cells in healthy people across ages. Through a sample-barcoded 5' primer and a J-beta primer mix, a second PCR was run for 7 to 11 cycles. TCRdb re-called the 5' RACE reads through MiXCR, storing one row per CDR3 protein. The table has 1.5 million to 2 million distinct CDR3 sequences, about 50% seen once. Sequenced input: blood. The receptors here all came from a woman aged 40-49 years in good health.

The chain links TRBV4-3 to TRBJ2-3, with TRBD2 as a possible D gene (6 bases). Germline V gives CDR1 LGHNA, CDR2 YSLEER. Trimming cost V 3 bases and J 6 bases, with 19 bases left between them. The CDR3 consists of 16 residues. The CDR3 sequence is CASSQSSAPGEDTQYF. The CDR3 nucleotides are TGCGCCAGCAGCCAGTCCTCGGCCCCGGGGGAGGATACGCAGTATTTT.

The rearrangement uses TRBV5-4 and TRBJ2-5, with D hard to call. The ends were cut back, 4 bases at V and 4 bases at J, with 14 bases in the middle. Germline assignment: CDR1 SGHNT and CDR2 YYREEE (reference sequence). The CDR3 consists of 14 residues. CDR3 DNA: TGTGCCAGCAGCGAAACTACCATGCGAGAGACCCAGTACTTC. It translates to CASSETTMRETQYF. The full variable domain, completed using reference TRBV5-4 and TRBJ2-5, is ETGVTQSPTHLIKTRGQQVTLRCSSQSGHNTVSWYQQALGQGPQFIFQYYREEENGRGNFPPRFSGLQFPNYSSELNVNALELDDSALYLCASSETTMRETQYFGPGTRLLVL.

The chain joins TRBV28 to TRBJ2-5; D may be TRBD1 (6 bases). Per germline, CDR1 MDHEN and CDR2 SYDVKM. The CDR3 covers 15 residues. Trimming cost V 3 bases and J 0 bases, with 11 bases left between them. The CDR3 is CASSFGGHHQETQYF. The DNA of the CDR3 is TGTGCCAGCAGTTTTGGGGGCCACCACCAAGAGACCCAGTACTTC.

A note on this clonotype: One end of the junction does not line up with germline, which may come from a read error. The V and J genes are TRBV3-1 and TRBJ1-5; maybe TRBD1 (5 bases). Germline loops: CDR1 LGHDT, CDR2 YNNKEL (reference sequence). The CDR3 sequence is 15 residues long. Written as DNA, the CDR3 is TGTGCCAGCAACCAAGAGCCGGGGCAGAATCAGCCCCAGCATTTT. It encodes CASNQEPGQNQPQHF.

J is TRBJ2-5 and V is TRBV7-2; the D gene could be TRBD1 or TRBD2 (6 bases each). Per the germline V gene, CDR1 is SGHTA and CDR2 is FQGNSA. There are 16 residues in the CDR3. Trimming took 9 bases from V and 4 from J, leaving 24 bases between them. CDR3 sequence: CASRIARGRRGETQYF. The CDR3 coding sequence is TGTGCCAGTAGGATTGCCCGGGGGCGAAGGGGAGAGACCCAGTACTTC.

This clonotype was detected a few times. The DNA of the CDR3 is TGCGCCAGCAGCTTAACAGGGACTCAACCCACAGATACGCAGTATTTT. Its translation is CASSLTGTQPTDTQYF. The J gene is TRBJ2-3, the V gene TRBV5-1; the D call may be TRBD1 or TRBD2 (6 bases each). This CDR3 has 16 residues. V was clipped by 2 bases and J by 2 bases, with 15 bases between them. Germline V gene data show CDR1 as SGHRS and CDR2 as YFSETQ.

To note about this clonotype: One end of the junction fails to match germline, which may point to a read error. CDR3 sequence reads: CAISESPAGVNGQFF. CDR3 bases: TGTGCCATCAGTGAGTCCCCCGCGGGGGTCAATGGGCAGTTCTTC. J is TRBJ2-1 and V is TRBV10-3; 7 bases match TRBD2. The CDR3 runs 15 residues. Germline V gene sequence: CDR1 ENHRY, CDR2 SYGVKD.

The chain has TRBV7-2 and TRBJ2-7; 10 positions agree with TRBD1. CDR1 SGHTA and CDR2 FQGNSA come from the germline V gene. With 5 bases clipped from V and 2 bases from J, the junction kept 6 bases outside the gene matches. This CDR3 comprises 15 residues. This CDR3 is CASSRTDRGTYEQYF. DNA of the CDR3: TGTGCCAGCAGCCGAACGGACAGGGGGACCTACGAGCAGTACTTC.

This chain connects TRBV18 to TRBJ2-4; maybe TRBD1 (5 bases). Matching the DNA end better, TRBJ2-5 makes the J call doubtful. Germline V gene data show CDR1 as KGHSH and CDR2 as LQKENI. The CDR3 loop spans 11 amino acids. As DNA, the CDR3 is TGTGCCAGCCCAGGGAAAGAGACCCAGTACTTC. Amino acids: CASPGKETQYF.

This clonotype showed up just a few times. The chain couples TRBV6-2 or TRBV6-3 to TRBJ2-7, with D unresolved. Trimming took off 4 bases at V and 5 bases at J, with 9 bases between the two ends. This CDR3 has 12 residues. Germline V lookup: CDR1 MNHEY, CDR2 SVGEGT. Here the CDR3 reads CASSSWTHEQYF. Here the CDR3 DNA reads TGTGCCAGCAGTTCCTGGACCCACGAGCAGTACTTC.

To note about this clonotype: Since a much larger clone is just one base distant, this may be a read error. This rearrangement joins TRBV7-8 to TRBJ1-2; 7 nucleotides align to TRBD1. Trimming took 5 bases from V and 2 from J; bases not matched to a gene: 5. Germline CDR1 and CDR2: SGHVS and FQNEAQ. CDR3 size: 14 residues. CDR3 nucleotide sequence: TGTGCCAGCAGCCGGGGACAGATCAACTATGGCTACACCTTC. Its protein is CASSRGQINYGYTF.

The sample holds a few counts of this clonotype. This chain uses TRBV6-5 with TRBJ1-2; the D is unclear. The V end was cut by 0 bases, the J end by 2 bases, with 10 bases between. The CDR3 is made up of 15 amino acids. Germline CDR1 reads MNHEY; CDR2 reads SVGAGI. The CDR3 DNA reads as TGTGCCAGCAGTTACTCGCCAGACATAAACTATGGCTACACCTTC. Translated: CASSYSPDINYGYTF.

The genes are TRBV5-1 and TRBJ2-5; the D is unclear. The end of the DNA aligns better with TRBJ2-4, so the J call may be wrong. The CDR3 covers 14 residues. CDR1 and CDR2 from the germline V gene are SGHRS and YFSETQ. CDR3 bases: TGCGCCAGCAGCTTGGGAGATATCGGAAACATTCAGTACTTC. This gives the protein CASSLGDIGNIQYF.

This clonotype occurred many times. The rearrangement uses TRBV4-3 and TRBJ2-1, with TRBD2 identical over 13 bases. Trimming took 3 bases from V and 4 from J; bases not matched to a gene: 0. The CDR3 runs 15 residues. From germline, CDR1 is LGHNA and CDR2 YSLEER. The CDR3 loop is CASSQGLAGYNEQFF. CDR3 coding DNA: TGCGCCAGCAGCCAGGGACTAGCGGGGTACAATGAGCAGTTCTTC.

The chain combines TRBV2 with TRBJ1-5; D gene ambiguous. This CDR3 has 16 residues. V dropped 3 bases and J dropped 0 bases, with 12 bases sitting between them. CDR1 and CDR2 from the germline V gene are SNHLY and FYNNEI. The chain's CDR3 is CASSEAVIYSNQPQHF. CDR3 in DNA: TGTGCCAGCAGTGAGGCGGTCATTTATAGCAATCAGCCCCAGCATTTT.

This clonotype has more than one count but fewer than ten. The rearrangement links TRBV7-9 to TRBJ2-1; the match to TRBD1 covers 10 bases. CDR3 size: 16 residues. Germline V gene data show CDR1 as SEHNR and CDR2 as FQNEAQ (reference sequence). Losses at the gene ends were 5 bases for V and 7 bases for J; bases not matched to a gene: 11. The CDR3 coding sequence is TGTGCCAGCAGCGCTACCGGGACAGGGGTATGGAATGAGCAGTTCTTC. It translates to CASSATGTGVWNEQFF.

This chain links TRBV28 with TRBJ2-3, with D tentatively TRBD2 (6 bases). Germline CDR1 MDHEN, CDR2 SYDVKM. V was cut by 2 bases and J by 4 bases, with 19 bases left in between. This CDR3 has 17 residues. In nucleotides, the CDR3 is TGTGCCAGCAGTTTAGGGGGAGCGGGTCGCTTCCCAGATACGCAGTATTTT. It translates to CASSLGGAGRFPDTQYF.

The chain recombines TRBV10-1 with TRBJ2-3; the match to TRBD1 covers 9 bases. V was pared by 2 bases and J by 10 bases, with 13 bases of the junction left unmatched. The CDR3 extends over 16 amino acids. Germline assignment: CDR1 WNHNN and CDR2 SYGVQD (reference sequence). CDR3 in DNA: TGCGCCAGCAGTGAGAGGGTCGGGACAGGGTCGATTTCGCAGTATTTT. This gives the protein CASSERVGTGSISQYF.

The chain has TRBV7-2 and TRBJ2-1, with TRBD2 matching over 13 bases. Germline V gene data show CDR1 as SGHTA and CDR2 as FQGNSA. The CDR3 runs to 19 residues. V lost 4 bases, J lost 0 bases, and 9 bases stayed unmatched. CDR3 bases: TGTGCCAGCAGCTCACTACTAGCGGGGGGGCCCCTCTCCTACAATGAGCAGTTCTTC. Its protein product is CASSSLLAGGPLSYNEQFF.